These 30 T cell receptor beta chains share one sample of origin, sequenced in a study of shared clonotypes between healthy human individuals. Assay used: immunoSEQ multiplex PCR; TCRdb lists only in-frame clones, some missing. The sample carries 2.5 million or so clones, around 94% recorded once. Source material: naive CD4+ T cells sorted from blood. Indicated subset: CD45RA+ positively selected. The source of these receptors is a man younger than 35 in good health.

The chain couples TRBV6-1 to TRBJ2-1, with 9 bases matching TRBD1. This CDR3 is built from 15 residues. V lost 6 bases to trimming and J lost 0 bases; unmatched junction nucleotides: 3. In germline, CDR1 is MNHNS, CDR2 SASEGT. CDR3 in amino acids: CASRQGADSYNEQFF. The DNA of the CDR3 is TGTGCCAGCAGACAGGGGGCTGACTCCTACAATGAGCAGTTCTTC.

CDR3 DNA: TGTGCCTGGAGTGTACCCGGGATCCTGTTCTCTGGAAACACCATATATTTT. Amino acids: CAWSVPGILFSGNTIYF. The chain uses TRBV30 and TRBJ1-3; D is ambiguous. CDR3 length equals 17 residues. Germline CDR1 is GTSNPN and CDR2 is SVGIG (reference sequence). Trimming cost V 0 bases and J 0 bases, with 15 bases left between them.

The chain joins TRBV9 to TRBJ2-7, with D perhaps matching TRBD1 or TRBD2 (5 bases each). Germline lookup yields CDR1 SGDLS and CDR2 YYNGEE. Between the trimmed V and J ends, which lost 3 bases and 6 bases, there was a span of 16 bases. CDR3 length: 14 amino acids. CDR3 sequence: CASSDNSGAGEQYF. CDR3 DNA: TGTGCCAGCAGCGATAACTCTGGGGCGGGCGAGCAGTACTTC.

The J gene is TRBJ2-7, the V gene TRBV5-3; D is ambiguous. TRBV5-3 is an ORF; its function is uncertain. The CDR3 runs 14 residues. The V end lost 0 bases, the J end lost 2 bases, and 9 bases lay between the germline ends. The CDR3 spells CARSLVGRTYEQYF. The CDR3 region has the DNA TGTGCCAGAAGCTTGGTAGGACGGACCTACGAGCAGTACTTC.

The chain uses TRBV6-5 and TRBJ1-1, with a possible D match to TRBD1 (5 bases). Deletions cut 7 bases from V and 9 bases from J, with 15 bases between. The germline CDR1 and CDR2 sequences are MNHEY and SVGAGI. This CDR3 comprises 12 residues. In DNA form, the CDR3 reads TGTGCCAGCACCCCAAGAGGGGAACAAGCTTTCTTT. Protein product: CASTPRGEQAFF.

This sequence joins TRBV9 and TRBJ1-4; no definite D call. The CDR3 extends over 16 amino acids. V was pared by 0 bases and J by 3 bases, with 12 bases between. CDR1 and CDR2 from the germline V gene are SGDLS and YYNGEE. CDR3 sequence: CASSVGAVESNEKLFF. The DNA of the CDR3 is TGTGCCAGCAGCGTAGGGGCGGTTGAGTCTAATGAAAAACTGTTTTTT.

The genes are TRBV10-2 and TRBJ1-1; 8 positions agree with TRBD1. Per the germline V gene, CDR1 is WSHSY and CDR2 is SAAADI. This CDR3 is built from 13 residues. Trimming took 8 bases from V and 8 from J; bases not matched to a gene: 10. This CDR3 is CASQGTGDREAFF. The CDR3 coding sequence is TGCGCCAGCCAGGGGACAGGAGATAGGGAAGCTTTCTTT.

This sequence joins TRBV7-6 and TRBJ2-5; a possible D gene is TRBD1 (6 bases). CDR1 and CDR2 from the germline V gene are SGHVS and FNYEAQ. The CDR3 extends over 15 amino acids. Trimming cost V 4 bases and J 4 bases, with 16 bases left between them. The CDR3 coding sequence is TGTGCCAGCAGCTCACAGACAGGTGGTCGAGAGACCCAGTACTTC. Translating it yields CASSSQTGGRETQYF.

The chain employs TRBV5-6 and TRBJ1-1; D may be TRBD1 (6 bases). V was cut by 6 bases and J by 7 bases, with 22 bases left in between. CDR3 length: 15 amino acids. Germline V gives CDR1 SGHDT, CDR2 YYEEEE. CDR3 DNA: TGTGCCAGCACCCTGGGGGCCCTCTTAGGAGGTGAAGCTTTCTTT. Translated: CASTLGALLGGEAFF. The full variable domain, its missing parts supplied by reference TRBV5-6 and TRBJ1-1, is DAGVTQSPTHLIKTRGQQVTLRCSPKSGHDTVSWYQQALGQGPQFIFQYYEEEERQRGNFPDRFSGHQFPNYSSELNVNALLLGDSALYLCASTLGALLGGEAFFGQGTRLTVV.

V usage is TRBV2 and J usage is TRBJ2-4, with D unclear. Germline values: CDR1 SNHLY, CDR2 FYNNEI. V lost 1 base and J lost 7, with 5 bases in between. This CDR3 is built from 12 residues. CDR3 residues: CASSEGLNIQYF. Here the CDR3 DNA reads TGTGCCAGCAGTGAAGGACTGAACATTCAGTACTTC.

This clone was observed a handful of times. The CDR3 is CAWGEWVNTEAFF. CDR3 nucleotides: TGTGCCTGGGGGGAATGGGTGAACACTGAAGCTTTCTTT. This rearrangement joins TRBV30 to TRBJ1-1; D call uncertain. V was clipped by 5 bases and J by 0 bases, with 10 bases between them. Germline V gives CDR1 GTSNPN, CDR2 SVGIG (reference sequence). The CDR3 is made up of 13 amino acids.

The V and J genes are TRBV5-1 and TRBJ2-3; 11 bases align to TRBD2. CDR1 is SGHRS, CDR2 YFSETQ, per germline. The J segment lost 11 bases and the V segment lost 4 bases, leaving 6 bases of the junction unmatched. The CDR3 length is 13 residues. The CDR3 DNA reads TGCGCCAGCAGCAAGACTAGCGGGGAGGAGCAGTATTTT. Translated: CASSKTSGEEQYF.

This sequence joins TRBV10-3 and TRBJ2-1; 11 bases align to TRBD2. Germline CDR1 ENHRY, CDR2 SYGVKD. V trimming: 10 bases; J trimming: 8 bases; junction bases outside the gene matches: 13. The CDR3 has 15 amino acids. The CDR3 DNA reads as TGTGCCACCCGTTCGGGACTAGCGGTACAATATGAGCAGTTCTTC. The encoded protein is CATRSGLAVQYEQFF.

The chain couples TRBV5-3 to TRBJ1-3; tentative D call: TRBD1 (6 bases). TRBV5-3 is given ORF status, its function remaining uncertain. CDR3 length: 17 amino acids. V was shortened by 3 bases and J by 3 bases, with 19 bases between the two germline ends. The CDR3 bases are TGTGCCAGAAGCTACCGTTTTGGGGGCTGGGGTGGAAACACCATATATTTT. Amino acids: CARSYRFGGWGGNTIYF.

This chain uses TRBV18 with TRBJ2-5; D possibly corresponds to TRBD2 (6 bases). The CDR3 covers 15 residues. The germline V gene encodes CDR1 KGHSH and CDR2 LQKENI. The germline V and J ends were trimmed by 6 bases and 6 bases, with 20 bases remaining between them. The CDR3 protein is CASSSGELERKTQYF. CDR3 in DNA: TGTGCCAGCTCCTCGGGAGAGCTCGAGCGAAAGACCCAGTACTTC.

This clone was counted once. This chain connects TRBV19 to TRBJ1-1; D possibly corresponds to TRBD1 (6 bases). The germline gives CDR1 LNHDA, CDR2 SQIVND (reference sequence). This CDR3 region has 15 residues. The ends were cut back, 7 bases at V and 4 bases at J, with 19 bases in the middle. The DNA for the CDR3 is TGTGCCAGTAAAATTAACAGGGAATTGGGCACTGAAGCTTTCTTT. Residues: CASKINRELGTEAFF. Full variable domain (outside the CDR3, taken from reference TRBV19 and TRBJ1-1): DGGITQSPKYLFRKEGQNVTLSCEQNLNHDAMYWYRQDPGQGLRLIYYSQIVNDFQKGDIAEGYSVSREKKESFPLTVTSAQKNPTAFYLCASKINRELGTEAFFGQGTRLTVV.

The CDR3 DNA follows: TGTGCCAGCAGTGGCCCGGGACAGGGGGCGGGGGACTATGGCTACACCTTC. It specifies CASSGPGQGAGDYGYTF. This rearrangement joins TRBV6-1 to TRBJ1-2, with TRBD1 identical over 12 bases. The CDR3 loop spans 17 amino acids. Unmatched junction bases numbered 9, after V lost 4 bases and J lost 3 bases. Germline assignment: CDR1 MNHNS and CDR2 SASEGT.

The rearrangement uses TRBV6-6 and TRBJ1-3, with 10 bases lining up with TRBD1. The length of the CDR3 is 15 residues. Trimming took 6 bases from V and 3 from J; bases not matched to a gene: 5. Per germline, CDR1 MNHNY and CDR2 SVGAGI (reference sequence). The CDR3 nucleotides read TGTGCCAGCAGCCGAGGACAGGGGGTTGGAAACACCATATATTTT. Translated: CASSRGQGVGNTIYF.

This clone was observed a single time. V usage is TRBV27 and J usage is TRBJ2-1; D unclear. Germline lookup yields CDR1 MNHEY and CDR2 SMNVEV (reference sequence). V lost 2 bases to trimming and J lost 3 bases, with 11 bases between them. The CDR3 consists of 15 residues. For the CDR3, the DNA is TGTGCCAGCAGTTTAGGCCTGGACCTCTACAATGAGCAGTTCTTC. This gives the protein CASSLGLDLYNEQFF.

This sequence joins TRBV5-1 and TRBJ2-5; maybe TRBD1 (6 bases). V shed 2 bases and J shed 5 bases, with 19 bases lying between them. CDR1 and CDR2 from the germline V gene are SGHRS and YFSETQ. The CDR3 extends over 16 amino acids. This CDR3 is CASSFIGQTLGETQYF. In DNA, the CDR3 is TGCGCCAGCAGCTTTATTGGACAGACGCTAGGGGAGACCCAGTACTTC.

The V and J genes are TRBV10-3 and TRBJ2-1; 11 nucleotides match TRBD2. Looked up from germline, CDR1 is ENHRY and CDR2 is SYGVKD. V was clipped by 1 base and J by 6 bases; unmatched bases: 11. The CDR3 totals 18 residues. CDR3 sequence (DNA): TGTGCCATCAGTGAGTTCCAGGGTCTGACTAGCGGGACCAATGAGCAGTTCTTC. Amino acids: CAISEFQGLTSGTNEQFF.

The J gene is TRBJ2-2, the V gene TRBV28; a possible D gene is TRBD1 (11 bases). The germline CDR1 and CDR2 sequences are MDHEN and SYDVKM. The CDR3 has 16 amino acids. The ends were cut back, 6 bases at V and 4 bases at J, with 18 bases in the middle. The CDR3 protein is CASRLAGTGGTGELFF. The CDR3 DNA sequence: TGTGCCAGCAGACTAGCGGGGACAGGGGGCACCGGGGAGCTGTTTTTT.

The DNA of the CDR3 is TGTGCCAGTAGTATACGGGCTTACAATGAGCAGTTCTTC. This translates into CASSIRAYNEQFF. The V call is TRBV19, the J call TRBJ2-1, with D uncertain. Germline values: CDR1 LNHDA, CDR2 SQIVND (reference sequence). The CDR3 covers 13 residues. V lost 2 bases to trimming and J lost 4 bases, with 6 bases between them.

V and J are TRBV5-6 and TRBJ2-5; 13 bases match TRBD2. CDR1 and CDR2 (germline): SGHDT, YYEEEE. V lost 4 bases to trimming and J lost 3 bases; unmatched junction nucleotides: 3. There are 15 residues in the CDR3. DNA of the CDR3: TGTGCCAGCAGCCCCGGACTAGCGGGGGAAGAGACCCAGTACTTC. Translation: CASSPGLAGEETQYF.

V is TRBV18 and J is TRBJ1-3; TRBD1 matches at 8 bases. The CDR3 covers 15 residues. Germline loops: CDR1 KGHSH, CDR2 LQKENI. With 3 bases clipped from V and 3 bases from J, the junction kept 4 bases outside the gene matches. The CDR3 sequence: CASSPQGAGGNTIYF. The CDR3 coding sequence is TGTGCCAGCTCACCTCAGGGGGCTGGTGGAAACACCATATATTTT.

The rearrangement uses TRBV5-4 and TRBJ2-3, with 9 nucleotides matching TRBD2. V lost 6 bases, J lost 0 bases, and 8 bases stayed unmatched. CDR1 and CDR2 from the germline V gene are SGHNT and YYREEE (reference sequence). The CDR3 length is 16 residues. Written as DNA, the CDR3 is TGTGCCAGCATCGAAAGCGGGGGGACTAGCACAGATACGCAGTATTTT. Translated, it gives CASIESGGTSTDTQYF.

This chain connects TRBV2 to TRBJ1-2; tentative D call: TRBD1 (6 bases). Looked up from germline, CDR1 is SNHLY and CDR2 is FYNNEI. The length of the CDR3 is 15 residues. V was clipped by 7 bases and J by 4 bases, with 19 bases between them. CDR3 sequence: CASNRNGGQSYGYTF. The CDR3 coding sequence is TGTGCCAGCAATCGAAATGGGGGACAAAGCTATGGCTACACCTTC.

This rearrangement joins TRBV6-5 to TRBJ2-5; D is uncertain. V was clipped by 7 bases and J by 7 bases, with 16 bases between them. The CDR3 totals 13 residues. Germline lookup yields CDR1 MNHEY and CDR2 SVGAGI. CDR3 amino acids: CASTTAGGRTQYF. The CDR3 DNA is TGTGCCAGCACTACAGCCGGCGGTAGGACCCAGTACTTC.

The rearrangement links TRBV4-1 to TRBJ1-1; no clear D gene. The V gene lost 4 bases and the J gene lost 0 bases, with 12 bases spanning the gap. CDR1 and CDR2 (germline): MGHRA, YSYEKL. This CDR3 has 15 amino acids. CDR3 in amino acids: CASSPMKDVNTEAFF. The CDR3 nucleotides are TGCGCCAGCAGCCCCATGAAGGATGTGAACACTGAAGCTTTCTTT.

About this clone: The sample carries other DNA sequences with the same CDR3. The chain employs TRBV5-1 and TRBJ2-7, with D unclear. The CDR3 extends over 13 amino acids. Germline lookup yields CDR1 SGHRS and CDR2 YFSETQ. Deletions cut 0 bases from V and 2 bases from J, with 6 bases between. CDR3 region: CASSLETPYEQYF. CDR3 coding DNA: TGCGCCAGCAGCTTGGAGACACCCTACGAGCAGTACTTC.